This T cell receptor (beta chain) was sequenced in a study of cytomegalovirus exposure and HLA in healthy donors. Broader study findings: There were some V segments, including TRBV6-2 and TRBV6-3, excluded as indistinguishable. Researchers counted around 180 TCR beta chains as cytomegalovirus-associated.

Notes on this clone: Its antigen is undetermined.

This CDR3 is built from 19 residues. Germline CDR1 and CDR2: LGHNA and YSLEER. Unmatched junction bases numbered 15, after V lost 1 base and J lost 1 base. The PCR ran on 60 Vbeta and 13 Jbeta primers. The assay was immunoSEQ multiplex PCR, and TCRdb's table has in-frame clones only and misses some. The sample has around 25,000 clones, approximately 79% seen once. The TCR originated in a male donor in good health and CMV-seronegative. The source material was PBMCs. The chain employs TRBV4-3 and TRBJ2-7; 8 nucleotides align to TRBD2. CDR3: CASSQAYAGGEAISYEQYF. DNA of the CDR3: TGCGCCAGCAGCCAAGCTTACGCGGGGGGCGAGGCGATTTCCTACGAGCAGTACTTC.